Below are 15 T cell receptor beta chains sequenced from a single sample in a study of technical replicates of blood from several donors. The repertoire was sequenced with immunoSEQ multiplex PCR; TCRdb's copy has only in-frame clones and lacks some. The sample yields 70,000 to 85,000 clones, 92% seen once. The sample comprised T cells isolated from PBMCs. These receptors originate from a human donor in good health.

This chain links TRBV7-3 with TRBJ2-1; TRBD2 agrees at 10 bases. Trimming at V came to 8 bases and at J to 5 bases, leaving 3 bases not matched to a gene. The CDR3 has 13 residues. From germline, CDR1 is SGHTA and CDR2 FQGTGA. The CDR3 loop reads CASELAGNNEQFF. The DNA for the CDR3 is TGTGCCAGCGAACTAGCGGGAAACAATGAGCAGTTCTTC.

The rearrangement links TRBV13 to TRBJ1-1; D is ambiguous. The CDR3 runs 13 residues. Germline V gene lookup returns CDR1 PRHDT and CDR2 FYEKMQ (reference sequence). With 5 bases removed from V and 2 bases from J, the gap between germline ends came to 9 bases. The CDR3 coding sequence is TGTGCCAGCAGCGACGACATTAACACTGAAGCTTTCTTT. Encoded protein: CASSDDINTEAFF.

V is TRBV19 and J is TRBJ2-1; 10 bases map to TRBD2. CDR3 length: 13 amino acids. Germline assignment: CDR1 LNHDA and CDR2 SQIVND (reference sequence). Losses at the gene ends were 10 bases for V and 3 bases for J; bases not matched to a gene: 3. CDR3 protein: CATLAGGYNEQFF. The CDR3 DNA is TGTGCCACATTAGCGGGAGGCTACAATGAGCAGTTCTTC.

This clone was observed once. The chain joins TRBV25-1 to TRBJ2-7, with 8 nucleotides matching TRBD2. Germline trimming cut 7 bases from V and 6 bases from J; bases unmatched to any gene: 5. Germline CDR1 and CDR2: MGHDK and SYGVNS. The CDR3 sequence is 12 residues long. In DNA form, the CDR3 reads TGTGCCAGCAAAGCGGGAGCCCTCGAGCAGTACTTC. Translated, it gives CASKAGALEQYF.

V and J are TRBV7-2 and TRBJ2-3; tentative D call: TRBD2 (6 bases). The CDR3 length is 15 residues. Trimming took 2 bases from V and 1 from J, leaving 10 bases between them. Looked up from germline, CDR1 is SGHTA and CDR2 is FQGNSA. The CDR3 loop reads CASSLTASGTDTQYF. The CDR3 DNA reads TGTGCCAGCAGCTTAACGGCTAGCGGCACAGATACGCAGTATTTT.

The chain carries TRBV11-2 and TRBJ2-1; D might be TRBD2 (6 bases). The CDR3 has 16 residues. The V end was cut by 1 base, the J end by 0 bases, with 10 bases between. In germline, CDR1 is SGHAT, CDR2 FQNNGV. CDR3 residues: CASSLVPAGSYNEQFF. The CDR3, as DNA: TGTGCCAGCAGCTTAGTTCCAGCGGGCTCCTACAATGAGCAGTTCTTC.

The rearrangement links TRBV4-2 to TRBJ2-1; D unclear. CDR3 length equals 13 residues. Germline lookup yields CDR1 LGHNA and CDR2 YNFKEQ. The germline V and J ends were trimmed by 1 base and 5 bases, with 6 bases remaining between them. CDR3 region: CASSQVNNNEQFF. In DNA form, the CDR3 reads TGTGCCAGCAGCCAAGTCAACAACAATGAGCAGTTCTTC.

This sequence joins TRBV2 and TRBJ2-1, with TRBD1 matching 9 bases. There are 15 residues in the CDR3. Germline loops: CDR1 SNHLY, CDR2 FYNNEI. Unmatched junction bases numbered 8, after V lost 7 bases and J lost 4 bases. CDR3: CASTAETGGYNEQFF. The CDR3 DNA reads TGTGCCAGCACTGCCGAGACAGGGGGATACAATGAGCAGTTCTTC.

The rearrangement links TRBV2 to TRBJ2-7; D is possibly TRBD1 (6 bases). Germline V gives CDR1 SNHLY, CDR2 FYNNEI. With 2 bases removed from V and 7 bases from J, the gap between germline ends came to 12 bases. The CDR3 consists of 13 residues. The CDR3 DNA sequence: TGTGCCAGCAGTGAACAGGGGAGAAGGGAGCAGTACTTC. Amino acids: CASSEQGRREQYF.

This clone was observed a few times. V is TRBV9 and J is TRBJ1-1, with D possibly TRBD1 on 5 matching bases. The CDR3 runs 14 residues. V lost 3 bases and J 1 base, leaving 10 bases between the germline ends. The V gene's germline CDR1 is SGDLS and CDR2 YYNGEE. CDR3 loop: CASSAPGWNTEAFF. DNA for the CDR3: TGTGCCAGCAGCGCCCCAGGGTGGAACACTGAAGCTTTCTTT.

The chain links TRBV7-6 to TRBJ2-5; possible D gene TRBD2, 5 bases. Germline CDR1 reads SGHVS; CDR2 reads FNYEAQ. The CDR3 covers 15 residues. V dropped 3 bases and J dropped 4 bases, with 15 bases sitting between them. The CDR3 reads CASSLAGPNRETQYF. As DNA, the CDR3 is TGTGCCAGCAGCTTGGCGGGCCCAAACCGAGAGACCCAGTACTTC.

The chain links TRBV28 to TRBJ2-2, with D hard to call. Germline loops: CDR1 MDHEN, CDR2 SYDVKM. This CDR3 spans 16 amino acids. The germline V and J ends were trimmed by 6 bases and 5 bases, with 19 bases remaining between them. The CDR3 region has the DNA TGTGCCAGCAGCCCGAGTGGCGCGGAGAAAACCGGGGAGCTGTTTTTT. Its translation: CASSPSGAEKTGELFF.

The V and J genes are TRBV11-2 and TRBJ1-1, with 9 bases matching TRBD1. V shed 5 bases and J 5 bases; nucleotides not matched to a gene: 6. Germline V CDR1 and CDR2: SGHAT, FQNNGV. The CDR3 sequence is 14 residues long. CDR3 nucleotide sequence: TGTGCCAGCAGCGCACAGGGGGCGCGAACTGAAGCTTTCTTT. Protein: CASSAQGARTEAFF.

This chain joins TRBV6-1 and TRBJ2-5; tentatively, D is TRBD2 (5 bases). Germline values: CDR1 MNHNS, CDR2 SASEGT. V lost 4 bases, J lost 5 bases, and 11 bases lay in between. The CDR3 totals 13 residues. This chain's CDR3 is CASSAGVGETQYF. CDR3 DNA sequence: TGTGCCAGCAGTGCCGGGGTGGGGGAGACCCAGTACTTC.

J is TRBJ1-2 and V is TRBV6-5; no firm D call. Germline CDR1 is MNHEY and CDR2 is SVGAGI. This CDR3 contains 14 residues. Trimming removed 6 bases at V and 3 bases at J, with 14 bases between. The CDR3 DNA reads as TGTGCCAGCAGAGGACCCGGGAGTTACTATGGCTACACCTTC. Protein: CASRGPGSYYGYTF.